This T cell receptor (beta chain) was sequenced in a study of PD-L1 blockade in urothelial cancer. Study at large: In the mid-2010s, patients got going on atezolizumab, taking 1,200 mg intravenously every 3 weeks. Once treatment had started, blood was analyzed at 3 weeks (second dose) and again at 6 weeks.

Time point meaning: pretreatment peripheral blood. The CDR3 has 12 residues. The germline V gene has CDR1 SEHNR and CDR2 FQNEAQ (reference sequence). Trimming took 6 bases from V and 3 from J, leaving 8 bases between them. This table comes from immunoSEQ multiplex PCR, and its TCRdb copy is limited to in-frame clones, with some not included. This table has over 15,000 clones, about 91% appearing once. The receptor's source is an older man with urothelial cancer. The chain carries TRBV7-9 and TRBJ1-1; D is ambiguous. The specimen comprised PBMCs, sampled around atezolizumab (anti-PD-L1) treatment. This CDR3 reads CASRRTDTEAFF. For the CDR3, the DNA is TGTGCCAGCAGAAGAACGGACACTGAAGCTTTCTTT.